This T cell receptor beta chain was identified during a study of blood T cell repertoires in COVID-19. At the level of the study: The samples span acute and convalescent COVID-19 from the United States, Italy and Spain. PBMCs, B-cell-depleted T cells, or T cells provided the cDNA or gDNA that made up the material.

The CDR3 consists of 17 residues. With 2 bases clipped from V and 6 bases from J, the junction kept 8 bases outside the gene matches. Germline V lookup: CDR1 SGHRS, CDR2 YFSETQ. Original handling: The assay estimated nucleated cells by amplifying reference gene primers. The method was immunoSEQ multiplex PCR; TCRdb's version includes in-frame clones alone and lacks a portion of them. The V and J calls and clone size were taken over from that table, and D and trimming were inferred from the DNA. The sample includes about 100,000 clones, 80% to 90% of them seen just once. This chain connects TRBV5-1 to TRBJ2-2, with TRBD2 matching 12 bases. The specimen was peripheral blood. The sequence was obtained from a human donor in a cohort sampled during active COVID-19. CDR3 in DNA: TGCGCCAGCAGCTTCCCACTAGCGGGAGGAGGCCCCGGGGAGCTGTTTTTT. It yields the protein CASSFPLAGGGPGELFF.